This T cell receptor beta chain came from a study of CD8+ T cells in alopecia areata. For the study at large: Treated patients' severity was scored by percentage of affected scalp area.

The authors extracted RNA and reverse transcribed it into cDNA as the sequencing template. Measured with immunoSEQ multiplex PCR; TCRdb has only the in-frame clones, and not every one. The sample records approximately 220,000 clones, around two fifths being singletons. General study findings and limits: Scalp and blood retained many expanded lesional clones during tofacitinib.

Treatment here: oral pan-JAK inhibitor, 5-10 mg twice daily. Peripheral blood, together with lesional scalp punch biopsies, was collected from alopecia areata patients. This clone was counted a few times. Its antigen is still unknown. Germline V lookup: CDR1 MGHDK, CDR2 SYGVNS. The CDR3 contains 15 residues. Trimming cost V 4 bases and J 0 bases; bases outside gene matches: 2. Specimen: CD4+ T cells sorted from blood, collected at roughly week 30, from a patient treated with tofacitinib. The clonotype originates from a human donor with alopecia areata. The chain has TRBV25-1 and TRBJ1-5; TRBD1 matches at 8 bases. CDR3 in amino acids: CASSADRASNQPQHF. The CDR3 DNA reads as TGTGCCAGCAGTGCGGACAGGGCTAGCAATCAGCCCCAGCATTTT.